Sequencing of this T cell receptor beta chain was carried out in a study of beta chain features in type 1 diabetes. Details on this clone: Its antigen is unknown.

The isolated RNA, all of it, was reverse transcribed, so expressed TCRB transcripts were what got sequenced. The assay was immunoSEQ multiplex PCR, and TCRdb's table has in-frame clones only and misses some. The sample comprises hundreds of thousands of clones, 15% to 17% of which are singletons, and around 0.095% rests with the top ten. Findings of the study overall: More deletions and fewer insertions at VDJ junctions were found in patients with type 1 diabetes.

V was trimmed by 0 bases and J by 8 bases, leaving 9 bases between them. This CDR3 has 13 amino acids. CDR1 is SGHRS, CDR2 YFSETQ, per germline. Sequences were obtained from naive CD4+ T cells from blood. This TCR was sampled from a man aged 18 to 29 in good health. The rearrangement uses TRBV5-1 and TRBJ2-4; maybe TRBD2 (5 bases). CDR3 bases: TGCGCCAGCAGCTTGGAAGAGGGCTACATTCAGTACTTC. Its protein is CASSLEEGYIQYF.